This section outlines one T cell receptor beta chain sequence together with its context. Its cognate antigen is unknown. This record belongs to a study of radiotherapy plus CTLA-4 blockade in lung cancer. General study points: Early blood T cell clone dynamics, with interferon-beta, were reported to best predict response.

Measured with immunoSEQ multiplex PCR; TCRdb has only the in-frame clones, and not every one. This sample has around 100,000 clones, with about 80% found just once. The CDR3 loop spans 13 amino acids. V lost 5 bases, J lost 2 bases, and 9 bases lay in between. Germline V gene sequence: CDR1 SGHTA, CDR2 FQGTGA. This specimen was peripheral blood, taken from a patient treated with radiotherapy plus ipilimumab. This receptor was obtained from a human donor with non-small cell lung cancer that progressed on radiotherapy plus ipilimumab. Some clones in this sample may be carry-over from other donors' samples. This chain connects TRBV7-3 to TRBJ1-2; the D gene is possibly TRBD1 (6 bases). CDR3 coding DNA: TGTGCCAGCAGCCCGGGACAAAACTATGGCTACACCTTC. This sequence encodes CASSPGQNYGYTF.